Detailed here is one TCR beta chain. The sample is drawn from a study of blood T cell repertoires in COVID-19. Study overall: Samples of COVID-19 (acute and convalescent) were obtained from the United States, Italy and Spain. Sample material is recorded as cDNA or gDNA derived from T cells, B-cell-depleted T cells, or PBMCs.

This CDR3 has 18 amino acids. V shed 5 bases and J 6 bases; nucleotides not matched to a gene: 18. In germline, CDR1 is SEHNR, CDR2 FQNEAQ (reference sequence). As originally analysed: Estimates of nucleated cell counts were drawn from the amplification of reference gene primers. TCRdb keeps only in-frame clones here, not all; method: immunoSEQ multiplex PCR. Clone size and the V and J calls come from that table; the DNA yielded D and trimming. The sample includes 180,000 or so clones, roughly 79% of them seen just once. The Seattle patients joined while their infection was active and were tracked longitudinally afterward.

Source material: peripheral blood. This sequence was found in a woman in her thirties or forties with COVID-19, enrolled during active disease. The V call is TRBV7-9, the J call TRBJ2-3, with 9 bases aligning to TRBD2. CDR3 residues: CASSQSSGRRAHRDTQYF. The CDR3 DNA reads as TGTGCCAGCAGCCAGAGTAGCGGGAGAAGGGCCCACCGGGATACGCAGTATTTT.